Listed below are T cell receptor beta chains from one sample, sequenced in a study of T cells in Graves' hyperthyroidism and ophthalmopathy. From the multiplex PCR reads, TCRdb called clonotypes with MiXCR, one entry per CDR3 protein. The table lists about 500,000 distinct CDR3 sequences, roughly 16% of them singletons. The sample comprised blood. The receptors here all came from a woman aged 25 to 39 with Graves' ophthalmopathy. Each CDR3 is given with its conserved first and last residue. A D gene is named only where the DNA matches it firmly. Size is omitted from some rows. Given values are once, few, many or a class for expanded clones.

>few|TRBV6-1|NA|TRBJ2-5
TGTGCCAGCAGTTCCCGGATAGGGCAAGAGACCCAGTACTTC
CASSSRIGQETQYF
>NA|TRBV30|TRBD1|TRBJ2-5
TGTGCCTGGAGATTGCCGGGACAGCACCAAGAGACCCAGTACTTC
CAWRLPGQHQETQYF
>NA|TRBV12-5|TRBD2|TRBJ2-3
TGTGCTAGAACGGGCGGGGACTACACAGATACGCAGTATTTT
CARTGGDYTDTQYF
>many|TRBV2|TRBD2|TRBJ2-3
TGTGCCAGCAGTGCGTTAGCGGGAGGGATAGATACGCAGTATTTT
CASSALAGGIDTQYF
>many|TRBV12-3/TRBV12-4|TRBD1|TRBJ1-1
TGTGCCAGCAGGATGGACAGGGGGAACACTGAAGCTTTCTTT
CASRMDRGNTEAFF
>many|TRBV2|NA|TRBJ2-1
TGTGCCAGCAGTGAGGTTACCGGGGGTGAGCAGTTCTTC
CASSEVTGGEQFF
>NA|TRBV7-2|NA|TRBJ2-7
TGTGCCAGCAGCACGGATTCTAGGACAGCTACACCTCCTACTTACGAGCAGTACTTC
CASSTDSRTATPPTYEQYF
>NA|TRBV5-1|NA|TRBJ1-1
TGCGCCAGCCGCCAGACGGCAATGAACACTGAAGCTTTCTTT
CASRQTAMNTEAFF
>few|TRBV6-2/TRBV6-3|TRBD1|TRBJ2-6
TGTGCCAGCGGGACAGGGCGGTCTGGGGCCAACGTCCTGACTTTC
CASGTGRSGANVLTF
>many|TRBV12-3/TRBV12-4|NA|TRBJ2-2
TGTGCCAGCAGCCCGACAGGGAGGACCGGGGAGCTGTTTTTT
CASSPTGRTGELFF
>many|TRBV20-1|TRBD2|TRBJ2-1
TGCAGTGCTAGGGGACTACTAGCGGGCAATGAGCAGTTCTTC
CSARGLLAGNEQFF
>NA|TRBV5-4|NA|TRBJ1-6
TGTGCCAGCAGCCAACGTAATTCACCCCTCCACTTT
CASSQRNSPLHF
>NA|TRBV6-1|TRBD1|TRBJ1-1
TGTGCCAGCAGCCCGGACAGGGGGCTTGGGACTGAAGCTTTCTTT
CASSPDRGLGTEAFF
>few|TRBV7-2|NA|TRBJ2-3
TGTGCCAGCAGCTTAGTGGGAGCCACAGATACGCAGTATTTT
CASSLVGATDTQYF
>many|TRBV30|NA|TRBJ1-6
TGTGCCTGGAGTGTAGGAACACATTCACCCCTCCACTTT
CAWSVGTHSPLHF
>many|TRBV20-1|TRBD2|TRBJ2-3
TGCAGTGCAACCTCAATTACTAGCGGGATTCCTAGCACAGATACGCAGTATTTT
CSATSITSGIPSTDTQYF
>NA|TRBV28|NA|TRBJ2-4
TGTGCCACCCGATTCGGAGGCAAAAACATTCAGTACTTC
CATRFGGKNIQYF
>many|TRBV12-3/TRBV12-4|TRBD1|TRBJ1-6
TGTGCCAGCAGCCACTTGACAGGGGCGGGACCCCTCCACTTT
CASSHLTGAGPLHF
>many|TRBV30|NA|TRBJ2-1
TGTGCCTGGAGTAAGGGGGTTGAGCAGTTCTTC
CAWSKGVEQFF
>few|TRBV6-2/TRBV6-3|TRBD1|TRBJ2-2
TGTGCCAGCTCAATTGGGACAGGGCCTTCCGGGGAGCTGTTTTTT
CASSIGTGPSGELFF
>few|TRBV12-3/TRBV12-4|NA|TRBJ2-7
TGTGCCAGCAGTTTTATCGGTCGGGGCGAGCAGTACTTC
CASSFIGRGEQYF
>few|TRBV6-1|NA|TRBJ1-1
TGTGCCAGCAGTACTTACATGAACACTGAAGCTTTCTTT
CASSTYMNTEAFF
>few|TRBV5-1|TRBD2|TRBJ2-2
TGCGCCAGCAGCTTGGTAGCGGGAAGGGGCACCGGGGAGCTGTTTTTT
CASSLVAGRGTGELFF
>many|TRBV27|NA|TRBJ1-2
TGTGCCAGCAGTTTAATGCAGGGGCAAAACTATGGCTACACCTTC
CASSLMQGQNYGYTF